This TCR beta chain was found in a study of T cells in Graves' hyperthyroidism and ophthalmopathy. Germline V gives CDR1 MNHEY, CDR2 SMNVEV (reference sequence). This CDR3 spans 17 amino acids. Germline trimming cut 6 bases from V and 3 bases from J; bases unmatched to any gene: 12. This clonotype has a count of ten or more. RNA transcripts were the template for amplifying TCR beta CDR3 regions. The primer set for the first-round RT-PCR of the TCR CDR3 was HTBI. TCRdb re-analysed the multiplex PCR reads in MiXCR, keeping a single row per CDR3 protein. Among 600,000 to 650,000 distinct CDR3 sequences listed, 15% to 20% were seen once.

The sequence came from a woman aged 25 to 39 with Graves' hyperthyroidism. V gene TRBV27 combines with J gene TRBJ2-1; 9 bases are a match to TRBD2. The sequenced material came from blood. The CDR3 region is CASSLQREVRDYNEQFF. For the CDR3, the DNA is TGTGCCAGCAGCCTCCAGCGGGAGGTAAGGGACTACAATGAGCAGTTCTTC.